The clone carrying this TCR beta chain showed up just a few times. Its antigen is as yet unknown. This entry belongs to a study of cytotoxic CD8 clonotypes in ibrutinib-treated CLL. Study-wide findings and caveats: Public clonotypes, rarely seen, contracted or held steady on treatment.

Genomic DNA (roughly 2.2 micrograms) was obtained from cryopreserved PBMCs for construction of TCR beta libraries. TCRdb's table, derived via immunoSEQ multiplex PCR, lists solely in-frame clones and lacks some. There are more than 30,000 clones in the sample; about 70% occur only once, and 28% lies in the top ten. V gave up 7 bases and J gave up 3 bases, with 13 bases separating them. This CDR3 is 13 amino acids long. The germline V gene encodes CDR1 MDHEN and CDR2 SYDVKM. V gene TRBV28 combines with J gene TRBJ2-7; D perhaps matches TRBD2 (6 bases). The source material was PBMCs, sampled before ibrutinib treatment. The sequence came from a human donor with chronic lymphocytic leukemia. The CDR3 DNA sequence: TGTGCCAGCATCGCGGGGACCGACTACGAGCAGTACTTC. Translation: CASIAGTDYEQYF.